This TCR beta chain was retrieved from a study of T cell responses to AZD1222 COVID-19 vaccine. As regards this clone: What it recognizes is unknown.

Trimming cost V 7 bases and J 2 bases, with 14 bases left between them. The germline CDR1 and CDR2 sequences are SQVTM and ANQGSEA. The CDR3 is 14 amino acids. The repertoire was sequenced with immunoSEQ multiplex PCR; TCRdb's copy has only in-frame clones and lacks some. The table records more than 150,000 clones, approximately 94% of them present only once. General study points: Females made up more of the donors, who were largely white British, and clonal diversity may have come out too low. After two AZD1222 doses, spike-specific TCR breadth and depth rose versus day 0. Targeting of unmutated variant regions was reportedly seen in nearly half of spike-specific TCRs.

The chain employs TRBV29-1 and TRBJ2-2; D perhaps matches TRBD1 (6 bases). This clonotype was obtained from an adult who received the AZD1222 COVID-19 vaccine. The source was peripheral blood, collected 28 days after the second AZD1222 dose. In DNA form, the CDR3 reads TGCAGCGCCCGAGTTGGGGGCAACACCGGGGAGCTGTTTTTT. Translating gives CSARVGGNTGELFF.